A single T cell receptor (beta chain) is shown here with its context. How the authors handled the data: The authors estimated nucleated cell counts from reference gene primer amplification. Method: immunoSEQ multiplex PCR; TCRdb's copy keeps in-frame clones and lacks some. D and trimming were read from the DNA, whereas the V and J calls and clone size are those reported in that table. The sample carries 100,000 to 150,000 clones, around 86% recorded once. This sample is drawn from a study of blood T cell repertoires in COVID-19. On the study more broadly: Both acute and convalescent COVID-19 samples were obtained from the United States, Italy and Spain. In each case, the material was cDNA or gDNA derived from T cells, B-cell-depleted T cells, or PBMCs.

Trimming took 5 bases from V and 4 from J; bases not matched to a gene: 6. This CDR3 region has 15 residues. Germline lookup yields CDR1 LNHNV and CDR2 YYDKDF (reference sequence). The genes are TRBV15 and TRBJ1-5; 9 bases match TRBD1. The sequence was obtained from a man aged 60 to 75 with acute or convalescent COVID-19. Source material: peripheral blood. The CDR3: CATSLPGQGNQPQHF. The CDR3 nucleotides read TGTGCCACCAGCCTACCGGGACAGGGTAATCAGCCCCAGCATTTT.